This T cell receptor beta chain was documented in a study of blood T cell repertoires in COVID-19. Across the whole study: Sites across the United States, Italy and Spain contributed samples from acute and convalescent COVID-19.

CDR1 and CDR2 from the germline V gene are LNHDA and SQIVND (reference sequence). Trimming took 2 bases from V and 3 from J, leaving 11 bases between them. CDR3 size: 15 residues. Participants were aged about 18 to 100 years from some 24 US areas. Self-reported history from a screening survey and questionnaire set each donor's cohort. Before they entered the study, exposed participants had met a COVID-19 case within 2 weeks. Profiled with immunoSEQ multiplex PCR; TCRdb holds only in-frame clones, not every one. This table has roughly 320,000 clones, over 90% appearing once. The sequenced sample was PBMCs or T cells enriched from blood (not recorded which). This TCR was recovered from a woman aged 25 to 39 who had been exposed to COVID-19. This chain connects TRBV19 to TRBJ1-5; possibly TRBD1 for D (6 bases). CDR3 DNA sequence: TGTGCCAGTAGTATAAAGGGGGACTACAATCAGCCCCAGCATTTT. It specifies CASSIKGDYNQPQHF.